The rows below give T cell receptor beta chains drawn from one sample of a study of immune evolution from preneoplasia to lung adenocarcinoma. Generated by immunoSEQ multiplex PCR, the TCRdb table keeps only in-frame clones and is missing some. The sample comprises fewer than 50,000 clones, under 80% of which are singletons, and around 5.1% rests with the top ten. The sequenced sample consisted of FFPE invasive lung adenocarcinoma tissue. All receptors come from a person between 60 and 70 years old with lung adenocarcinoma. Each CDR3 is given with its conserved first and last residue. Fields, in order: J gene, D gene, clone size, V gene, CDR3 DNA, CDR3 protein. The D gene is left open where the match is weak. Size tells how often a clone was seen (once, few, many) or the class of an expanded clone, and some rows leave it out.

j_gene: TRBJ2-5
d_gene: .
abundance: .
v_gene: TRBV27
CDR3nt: TGTGCCAGCAGTCCCCTTCAAGAGACCCAGTACTTC
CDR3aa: CASSPLQETQYF

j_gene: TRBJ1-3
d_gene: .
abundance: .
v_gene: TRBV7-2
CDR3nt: TGTGCCAGCAGCTCATACAGGGACTCTGGAAACACCATATATTTT
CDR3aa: CASSSYRDSGNTIYF

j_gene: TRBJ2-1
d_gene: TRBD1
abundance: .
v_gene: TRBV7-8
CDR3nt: TGTGCCAGCAGCCCTAGCCGACAGGGTAGTAATGAGCAGTTCTTC
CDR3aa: CASSPSRQGSNEQFF

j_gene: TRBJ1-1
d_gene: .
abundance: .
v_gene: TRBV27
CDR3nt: TGTGCCAGCAGTTTAATTGGGGCCACAGGGTTCACTGAAGCTTTCTTT
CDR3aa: CASSLIGATGFTEAFF

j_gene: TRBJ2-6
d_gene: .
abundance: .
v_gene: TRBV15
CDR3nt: TGTGCCACCAGCAGAGGGAACTCTGGGGCCAACGTCCTGACTTTC
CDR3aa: CATSRGNSGANVLTF

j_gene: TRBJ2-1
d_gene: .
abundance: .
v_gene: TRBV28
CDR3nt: TGTGCCAGCAGTTTGCGGACCCCTAATGAGCAGTTCTTC
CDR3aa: CASSLRTPNEQFF

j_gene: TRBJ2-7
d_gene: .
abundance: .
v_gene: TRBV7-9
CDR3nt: TGTGCCAGCAGCTTAGCTTTGTCTTCCATGCCCTACGAGCAGTACTTC
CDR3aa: CASSLALSSMPYEQYF

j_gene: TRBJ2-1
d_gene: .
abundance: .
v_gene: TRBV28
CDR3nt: TGTGCTAGCAGTTTAAGTCAGCGGAGTAACAATGAGCAGTTCTTC
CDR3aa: CASSLSQRSNNEQFF

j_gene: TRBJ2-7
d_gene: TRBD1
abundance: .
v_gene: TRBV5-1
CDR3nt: TGCGCCAGCAGCTTGCGGTCTACAGGGGGATCCTACGAGCAGTACTTC
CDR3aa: CASSLRSTGGSYEQYF

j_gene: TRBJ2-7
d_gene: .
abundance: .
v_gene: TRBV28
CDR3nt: TGTGCCAGCCGACCTCGAACGGGAACCTCGGGGGGCTTATACGAGCAGTACTTC
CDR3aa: CASRPRTGTSGGLYEQYF

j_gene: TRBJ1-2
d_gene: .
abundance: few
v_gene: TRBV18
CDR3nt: TGTGCCAGCTCACCCAGGGGTGACTATGGCTACACCTTC
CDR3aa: CASSPRGDYGYTF

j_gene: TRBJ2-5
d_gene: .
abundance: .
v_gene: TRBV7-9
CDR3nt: TGTGCCAGCAGCCCCGACTTCCAAGAGACCCAGTACTTC
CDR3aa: CASSPDFQETQYF

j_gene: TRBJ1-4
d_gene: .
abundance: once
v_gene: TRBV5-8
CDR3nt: TGTGCCAGCAGCTTATTGGGGGGTAATGAAAAACTGTTTTTT
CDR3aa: CASSLLGGNEKLFF

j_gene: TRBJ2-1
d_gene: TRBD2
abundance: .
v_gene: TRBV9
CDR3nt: TGTGCCAGCAGCGAGACTAGCGGGAGGCTGTCAGAGCAGTTCTTC
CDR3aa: CASSETSGRLSEQFF

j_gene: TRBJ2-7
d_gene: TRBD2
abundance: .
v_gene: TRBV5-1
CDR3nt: TGCGCCAGCAGCCCTGGGACTAGCGGGAACGAGCAGTACTTC
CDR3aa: CASSPGTSGNEQYF

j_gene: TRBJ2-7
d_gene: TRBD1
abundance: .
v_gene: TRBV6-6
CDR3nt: TGTGCCAGCAGTTACTCCTCGGACAGGGCCGAGCAGTACTTC
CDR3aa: CASSYSSDRAEQYF

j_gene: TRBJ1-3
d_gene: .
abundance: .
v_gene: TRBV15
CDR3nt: TGTGCCACCAGCAGAGATGGTGGGACTGGAAACACCATATATTTT
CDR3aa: CATSRDGGTGNTIYF

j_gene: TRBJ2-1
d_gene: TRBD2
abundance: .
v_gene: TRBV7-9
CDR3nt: TGTGCCAGCAGCTCCGGACTAGCGGGGGCTCAGGGGTACAATGAGCAGTTCTTC
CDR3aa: CASSSGLAGAQGYNEQFF

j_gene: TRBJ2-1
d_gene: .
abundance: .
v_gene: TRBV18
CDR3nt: TGTGCCAGCTCACTTACGGGACAAGACAATGAGCAGTTCTTC
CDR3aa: CASSLTGQDNEQFF

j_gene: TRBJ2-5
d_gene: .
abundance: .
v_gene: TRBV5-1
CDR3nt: TGCGCCAGCAGCCGCCGTTCGCAAGGAGAGACCCAGTACTTC
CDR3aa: CASSRRSQGETQYF

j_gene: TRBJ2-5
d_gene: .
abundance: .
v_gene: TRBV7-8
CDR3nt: TGTGCCAGCAGCACCCTTGGTGACACCGGGATAGGGGAGACCCAGTACTTC
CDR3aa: CASSTLGDTGIGETQYF

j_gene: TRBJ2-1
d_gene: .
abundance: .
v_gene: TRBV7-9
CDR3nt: TGTGCCAGCAGCCCTGACTCCGGGGGCAATGAGCAGTTCTTC
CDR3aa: CASSPDSGGNEQFF

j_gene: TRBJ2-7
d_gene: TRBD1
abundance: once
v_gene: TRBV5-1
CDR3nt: TGCGCCAGCAGCCGCGAGGGACAGACCTACGAGCAGTACTTC
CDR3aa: CASSREGQTYEQYF

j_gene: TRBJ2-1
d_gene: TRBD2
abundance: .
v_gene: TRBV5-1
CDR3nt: TGCGCCAGCAGCTTCACTAGCGGGTACAATGAGCAGTTCTTC
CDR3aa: CASSFTSGYNEQFF

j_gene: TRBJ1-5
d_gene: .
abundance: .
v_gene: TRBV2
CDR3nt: TGTGCCAGCAGATGGGCCGGAGGACAGCCCCAGCATTTT
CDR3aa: CASRWAGGQPQHF

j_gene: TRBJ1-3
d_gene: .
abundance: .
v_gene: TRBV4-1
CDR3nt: TGCGCCAGCAGCCAAGACGACAGTAGAACTTTCTCTGGAAACACCATATATTTT
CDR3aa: CASSQDDSRTFSGNTIYF

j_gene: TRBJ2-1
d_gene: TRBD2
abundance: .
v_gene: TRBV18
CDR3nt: TGTGCCAGCTCTCGGACTAGCGGGAATACCTACAATGAGCAGTTCTTC
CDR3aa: CASSRTSGNTYNEQFF

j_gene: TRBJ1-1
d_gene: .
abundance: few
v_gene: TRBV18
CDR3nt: TGTGCCAGCTCAAGGGGACAACCCGGGAGCACTGAAGCTTTCTTT
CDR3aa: CASSRGQPGSTEAFF

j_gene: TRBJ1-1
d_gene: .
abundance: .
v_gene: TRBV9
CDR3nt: TGTGCCAGCAGCGTAGGTTCGGTGAACACTGAAGCTTTCTTT
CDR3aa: CASSVGSVNTEAFF

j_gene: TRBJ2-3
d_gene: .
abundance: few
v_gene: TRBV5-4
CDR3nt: TGTGCCAGCAGCTTGGGACTAGGAGATACGCAGTATTTT
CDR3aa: CASSLGLGDTQYF

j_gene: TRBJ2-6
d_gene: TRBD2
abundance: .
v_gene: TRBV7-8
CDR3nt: TGTGCCAGCAGCTTGACGGGACTAGACTTATCCGGGGCCAACGTCCTGACTTTC
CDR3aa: CASSLTGLDLSGANVLTF

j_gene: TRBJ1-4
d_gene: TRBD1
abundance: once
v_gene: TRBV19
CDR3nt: TGTGCCAGTACCCAACCGGGACAGGGGGAAAAACTGTTTTTT
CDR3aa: CASTQPGQGEKLFF

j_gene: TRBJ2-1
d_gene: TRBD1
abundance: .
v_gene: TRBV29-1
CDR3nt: TGCAGCGCTGGGACAGGGGTTTATGAGCAGTTCTTC
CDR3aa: CSAGTGVYEQFF

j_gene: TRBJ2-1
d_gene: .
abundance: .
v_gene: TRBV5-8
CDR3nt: TGTGCCAGCAGATATGGAGGCTCGGGGCAGTTCTTC
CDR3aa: CASRYGGSGQFF

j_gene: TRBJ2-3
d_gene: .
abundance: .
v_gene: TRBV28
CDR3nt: TGTGCCAGCTGGTTCACAGATACGCAGTATTTT
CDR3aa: CASWFTDTQYF

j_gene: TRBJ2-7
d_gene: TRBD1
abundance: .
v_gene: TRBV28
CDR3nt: TGTGCCAGCAGCAGGGGGACGGGGGAGCAGTACTTC
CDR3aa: CASSRGTGEQYF

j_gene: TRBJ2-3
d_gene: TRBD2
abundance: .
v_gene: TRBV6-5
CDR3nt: TGTGCCAGCAGCTACGGGGGACTAGAGGCAGATACGCAGTATTTT
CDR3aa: CASSYGGLEADTQYF

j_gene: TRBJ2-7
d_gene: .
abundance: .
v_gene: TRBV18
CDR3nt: TGTGCCAGCTCCCAAGCAAGCGGAATAAGCTCCTACGAGCAGTACTTC
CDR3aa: CASSQASGISSYEQYF

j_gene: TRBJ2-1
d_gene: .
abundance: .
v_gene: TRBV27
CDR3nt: TGTGCCAGCAGTAAGGGCGGGTGGAGCTCCTACAATGAGCAGTTCTTC
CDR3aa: CASSKGGWSSYNEQFF